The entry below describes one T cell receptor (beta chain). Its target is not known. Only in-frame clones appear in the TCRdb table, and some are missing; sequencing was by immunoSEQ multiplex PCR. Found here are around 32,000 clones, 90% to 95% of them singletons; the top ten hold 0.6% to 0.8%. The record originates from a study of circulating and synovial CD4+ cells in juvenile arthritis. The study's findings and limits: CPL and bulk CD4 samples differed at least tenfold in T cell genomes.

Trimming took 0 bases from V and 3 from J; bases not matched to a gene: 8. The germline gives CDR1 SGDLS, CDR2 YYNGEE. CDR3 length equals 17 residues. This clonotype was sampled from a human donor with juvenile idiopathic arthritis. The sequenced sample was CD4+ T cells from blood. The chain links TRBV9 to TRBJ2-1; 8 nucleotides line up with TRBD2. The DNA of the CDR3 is TGTGCCAGCAGCGTAGCTATCGGGGGGGGGAACTACAATGAGCAGTTCTTC. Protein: CASSVAIGGGNYNEQFF.